One sample yielded the 15 T cell receptor beta chains listed below, sequenced in a study of neurological immune-mediated disorders. One entry per CDR3 protein, called by TCRdb with MiXCR from the 5' RACE reads. The data show 55,000 to 75,000 distinct CDR3 sequences, over 2% seen once. The sequencing input was PBMCs. The receptors shown here come from a man aged 45 to 65 with multiple sclerosis.

This clonotype has ten or more counts. The rearrangement joins TRBV7-9 to TRBJ2-7; unclear D gene. Germline V gene sequence: CDR1 SEHNR, CDR2 FQNEAQ (reference sequence). Trimming removed 2 bases from V and 5 bases from J, with 10 bases in between. The CDR3 covers 13 residues. The CDR3 reads CASSLYVGNEQYF. As DNA, the CDR3 is TGTGCCAGCAGCTTATATGTCGGCAACGAGCAGTACTTC. Supplemented by reference TRBV7-9 and TRBJ2-7, the full variable domain reads DTGVSQNPRHKITKRGQNVTFRCDPISEHNRLYWYRQTLGQGPEFLTYFQNEAQLEKSRLLSDRFSAERPKGSFSTLEIQRTEQGDSAMYLCASSLYVGNEQYFGPGTRLTVT.

This clonotype appeared many times. The V and J genes are TRBV28 and TRBJ2-7, with TRBD1 matching 7 bases. The trim removed 2 bases at V and 3 bases at J, leaving 10 bases unmatched. The CDR3 length is 16 residues. Germline V gene sequence: CDR1 MDHEN, CDR2 SYDVKM. This CDR3 is CASSLGTDQGFYEQYF. The DNA of the CDR3 is TGTGCCAGCAGTTTAGGGACAGACCAGGGGTTCTACGAGCAGTACTTC.

This clonotype was found many times. The V gene is TRBV10-3, the J gene TRBJ2-1, with TRBD2 matching 10 bases. V lost 6 bases and J lost 8; bases outside the gene matches: 10. This CDR3 spans 15 amino acids. Germline V gene sequence: CDR1 ENHRY, CDR2 SYGVKD. This CDR3 is CAIRSGGAAWDEQFF. For the CDR3, the DNA is TGTGCCATCAGAAGCGGGGGGGCTGCTTGGGATGAGCAGTTCTTC.

The chain carries TRBV7-2 and TRBJ2-3; 9 positions agree with TRBD2. V shed 5 bases, J shed 14 bases, and the junction held 17 bases outside the gene matches. The CDR3 runs 15 residues. Germline-derived CDR1 and CDR2 are SGHTA and FQGNSA. CDR3 in amino acids: CASSEGASGVNKGYF. The CDR3 nucleotides are TGTGCCAGCAGCGAAGGGGCTAGCGGGGTCAATAAGGGGTATTTT. The full variable domain, its missing parts supplied by reference TRBV7-2 and TRBJ2-3, is GAGVSQSPSNKVTEKGKDVELRCDPISGHTALYWYRQSLGQGLEFLIYFQGNSAPDKSGLPSDRFSAERTGGSVSTLTIQRTQQEDSAVYLCASSEGASGVNKGYFGPGTRLTVL.

This clonotype was detected ten times or more. The chain has TRBV4-1 and TRBJ2-7, with D possibly matching TRBD1 (5 bases). Trimming pared 5 bases from V and 2 bases from J, leaving 13 bases between. The V gene's germline CDR1 is MGHRA and CDR2 YSYEKL. The CDR3 is made up of 14 amino acids. This chain's CDR3 is CASSSPGHTYEQYF. As DNA, the CDR3 is TGCGCCAGCAGCTCACCTGGACACACCTACGAGCAGTACTTC.

This clonotype was counted many times. The chain links TRBV20-1 to TRBJ2-5, with 9 bases fitting TRBD2. CDR1 and CDR2 from the germline V gene are DFQATT and SNEGSKA (reference sequence). The CDR3 runs to 15 residues. V gave up 0 bases and J gave up 5 bases; unmatched junction bases: 7. CDR3 loop: CSAREGGGGDETQYF. The CDR3 nucleotides are TGCAGTGCTAGAGAAGGCGGGGGGGGTGATGAGACCCAGTACTTC.

This clonotype showed up many times. The chain uses TRBV6-6 and TRBJ1-5, with 8 bases that match TRBD1. CDR1 and CDR2 from the germline V gene are MNHNY and SVGAGI (reference sequence). The CDR3 spans 15 residues. After removal of 6 bases from V and 3 bases from J, the junction contained 7 bases not matched to a gene. The CDR3 sequence is CASSRGQAFNQPQHF. CDR3 nucleotides: TGTGCCAGCAGCCGGGGACAGGCCTTCAATCAGCCCCAGCATTTT.

This clonotype was seen ten or more times. The chain carries TRBV7-8 and TRBJ2-7; 12 bases match TRBD2. This CDR3 is 17 amino acids long. CDR1 and CDR2 (germline): SGHVS, FQNEAQ. V was pared by 1 base and J by 4 bases, with 8 bases of the junction left unmatched. The CDR3 here is CASSLVGLAGIRYEQYF. For the CDR3, the DNA is TGTGCCAGCAGCTTAGTAGGACTAGCGGGGATTAGGTACGAGCAGTACTTC.

This clonotype came up many times. The chain carries TRBV12-3 or TRBV12-4 and TRBJ1-1; possibly TRBD1 for D (6 bases). This CDR3 spans 14 amino acids. V was pared by 3 bases and J by 1 base, with 9 bases between. As DNA, the CDR3 is TGTGCCAGCAGTTTGGGGGGGCCGAACACTGAAGCTTTCTTT. It encodes CASSLGGPNTEAFF.

V and J are TRBV7-6 and TRBJ2-1; D unresolved. V shed 5 bases and J shed 7 bases, with 12 bases lying between them. Per germline, CDR1 SGHVS and CDR2 FNYEAQ. The CDR3 extends over 13 amino acids. The CDR3 reads CASSPGPRNEQFF. Written as DNA, the CDR3 is TGTGCCAGCAGCCCGGGCCCGAGAAATGAGCAGTTCTTC. Drawing the rest from reference TRBV7-6 and TRBJ2-1, the complete variable domain is GAGVSQSPRYKVTKRGQDVALRCDPISGHVSLYWYRQALGQGPEFLTYFNYEAQQDKSGLPNDRFSAERPEGSISTLTIQRTEQRDSAMYRCASSPGPRNEQFFGPGTRLTVL.

This clonotype was counted ten times or more. The chain has TRBV10-3 and TRBJ1-5; no clear D gene. Germline assignment: CDR1 ENHRY and CDR2 SYGVKD. Trimming stripped 2 bases from V and 4 bases from J, with 9 bases between. The length of the CDR3 is 14 residues. CDR3 nucleotide sequence: TGTGCCATCAGTGAGCGGGGTGGGAATCAGCCCCAGCATTTT. This translates into CAISERGGNQPQHF.

This clonotype was seen many times. The chain is built from TRBV7-2 and TRBJ2-5, with D possibly matching TRBD2 (8 bases). Germline lookup yields CDR1 SGHTA and CDR2 FQGNSA. Trimming took 7 bases from V and 2 from J, leaving 17 bases between them. The CDR3 sequence is 15 residues long. CDR3 DNA: TGTGCCAGCACCTTCGGGAGGGGGCGGCAAGAGACCCAGTACTTC. It translates to CASTFGRGRQETQYF.

This clonotype has a count of ten or more. This sequence joins TRBV20-1 and TRBJ2-1; TRBD2 matches 8 bases. The CDR3 is 15 residues long. Germline V gene sequence: CDR1 DFQATT, CDR2 SNEGSKA (reference sequence). The junction had 7 bases not matched to a gene; V was cut back by 0 bases and J by 6 bases. Written as DNA, the CDR3 is TGCAGTGCTAGAGAGTTCCCTCTAGCGGGCAATGAGCAGTTCTTC. Protein: CSAREFPLAGNEQFF.

Notes on this clonotype: The CDR3 ends on some other residue instead of the conserved phenylalanine or tryptophan, so this is likely a read error. This chain uses TRBV20-1 with TRBJ1-3; no clear D gene. This CDR3 is 14 amino acids long. Deletions cut 6 bases from V and 0 bases from J, with 12 bases between. Germline CDR1 reads DFQATT; CDR2 reads SNEGSKA (reference sequence). CDR3 sequence (DNA): TGCAGTGCCCCGGACTTAAACTCTGGAAACACCATATATTGT. Protein sequence: CSAPDLNSGNTIYC.

This clonotype appeared many times. CDR3 nucleotides: TGCGCCAGCAGCTTTACTTCGAGCTACGAGCAGTACTTC. Translated, it gives CASSFTSSYEQYF. This chain connects TRBV5-1 to TRBJ2-7; D unclear. The CDR3 contains 13 residues. Germline V CDR1 and CDR2: SGHRS, YFSETQ. V shed 2 bases and J shed 3 bases, with 9 bases lying between them.